The rows below give T cell receptor beta chains drawn from one sample of a study of blood T cells in healthy people across ages. TCRdb called the 5' RACE reads again in MiXCR, with one record for every CDR3 protein. The data show some 750,000 distinct CDR3 sequences, with about 20% seen just once and about 20% held by the top ten. The sequencing sample was made of blood. The receptors were sampled from an older man in good health. Each CDR3 is given with its conserved first and last residue. D genes are given only for firm matches. Rows give clone size only sometimes, using once, few, many, or a class for an expanded clone.

V gene: TRBV21-1; clone size: -; J gene: TRBJ2-1; D gene: -; CDR3 protein: CASSNPYEQFF; CDR3 DNA: TGTGCCAGCAGCAACCCATATGAGCAGTTCTTC
V gene: TRBV10-3; clone size: few; J gene: TRBJ1-5; D gene: -; CDR3 protein: CAISDNNQPQHF; CDR3 DNA: TGTGCCATCAGTGACAACAATCAGCCCCAGCATTTT
V gene: TRBV12-3/TRBV12-4; clone size: -; J gene: TRBJ2-5; D gene: -; CDR3 protein: CASRPRDTPGETQYF; CDR3 DNA: TGTGCCAGCAGACCCCGGGACACCCCGGGAGAGACCCAGTACTTC
V gene: TRBV29-1; clone size: many; J gene: TRBJ2-1; D gene: -; CDR3 protein: CSVEDPGSRYNEQFF; CDR3 DNA: TGCAGCGTTGAAGATCCAGGCAGTCGCTACAATGAGCAGTTCTTC
V gene: TRBV7-9; clone size: few; J gene: TRBJ1-5; D gene: -; CDR3 protein: CASSPEGRGSNQPQHF; CDR3 DNA: TGTGCCAGCAGCCCAGAGGGCCGGGGGAGCAATCAGCCCCAGCATTTT
V gene: TRBV7-3; clone size: few; J gene: TRBJ1-1; D gene: -; CDR3 protein: CASMTEPNTEAFF; CDR3 DNA: TGTGCCAGCATGACAGAACCCAACACTGAAGCTTTCTTT
V gene: TRBV7-6; clone size: few; J gene: TRBJ2-1; D gene: TRBD2; CDR3 protein: CASSYGTSGINEQFF; CDR3 DNA: TGTGCCAGCAGCTACGGGACTAGCGGGATCAATGAGCAGTTCTTC
V gene: TRBV11-2; clone size: -; J gene: TRBJ2-5; D gene: TRBD1; CDR3 protein: CASSRVYRGEETQYF; CDR3 DNA: TGTGCCAGCAGCCGCGTCTACAGGGGAGAGGAGACCCAGTACTTC
V gene: TRBV4-3; clone size: -; J gene: TRBJ2-3; D gene: TRBD2; CDR3 protein: CASSQDRGGADTQYF; CDR3 DNA: TGCGCCAGCAGCCAAGATCGCGGGGGGGCCGATACGCAGTATTTT
V gene: TRBV6-1; clone size: few; J gene: TRBJ2-5; D gene: -; CDR3 protein: CASSEVGGNQETQYF; CDR3 DNA: TGTGCCAGCAGTGAAGTTGGAGGGAACCAAGAGACCCAGTACTTC
V gene: TRBV12-3/TRBV12-4; clone size: many; J gene: TRBJ1-2; D gene: TRBD1; CDR3 protein: CAVRTPQGQGRGYTF; CDR3 DNA: TGTGCCGTCCGGACCCCACAAGGACAGGGAAGAGGCTACACCTTC
V gene: TRBV4-1; clone size: -; J gene: TRBJ2-6; D gene: TRBD1; CDR3 protein: CASSIPGQEALGTGANVLTF; CDR3 DNA: TGCGCCAGCAGCATTCCGGGACAGGAAGCCCTGGGGACTGGGGCCAACGTCCTGACTTTC
V gene: TRBV12-3/TRBV12-4; clone size: few; J gene: TRBJ1-5; D gene: TRBD1; CDR3 protein: CASSLRTGGGEPQHF; CDR3 DNA: TGTGCCAGCAGTTTAAGGACAGGGGGCGGAGAGCCCCAGCATTTT
V gene: TRBV6-2/TRBV6-3; clone size: few; J gene: TRBJ2-5; D gene: TRBD2; CDR3 protein: CASSYPGLAGRETQYF; CDR3 DNA: TGTGCCAGCAGTTACCCGGGACTAGCGGGAAGAGAGACCCAGTACTTC
V gene: TRBV12-3/TRBV12-4; clone size: -; J gene: TRBJ1-2; D gene: TRBD1; CDR3 protein: CASSPTKQGALGYTF; CDR3 DNA: TGTGCCAGCAGTCCAACAAAACAGGGGGCGCTTGGCTACACCTTC
V gene: TRBV12-3/TRBV12-4; clone size: few; J gene: TRBJ2-5; D gene: TRBD1; CDR3 protein: CASSLGDRGETQYF; CDR3 DNA: TGTGCCAGCAGTTTAGGGGACAGGGGAGAGACCCAGTACTTC
V gene: TRBV12-5; clone size: -; J gene: TRBJ1-1; D gene: TRBD1; CDR3 protein: CASGQGQGTEAFF; CDR3 DNA: TGTGCTAGTGGTCAGGGACAGGGGACTGAAGCTTTCTTT
V gene: TRBV5-1; clone size: few; J gene: TRBJ2-1; D gene: -; CDR3 protein: CASSAGPPSNNEQFF; CDR3 DNA: TGCGCCAGCAGCGCAGGTCCCCCCTCGAACAATGAGCAGTTCTTC
V gene: TRBV18; clone size: once; J gene: TRBJ2-1; D gene: TRBD1; CDR3 protein: CASSPQGQIRNEQFF; CDR3 DNA: TGTGCCAGCTCACCACAGGGACAGATTAGAAATGAGCAGTTCTTC
V gene: TRBV12-3/TRBV12-4; clone size: many; J gene: TRBJ2-6; D gene: -; CDR3 protein: CASTTFSGANVLTF; CDR3 DNA: TGTGCCAGCACCACCTTCTCTGGGGCCAACGTCCTGACTTTC
V gene: TRBV7-2; clone size: few; J gene: TRBJ2-5; D gene: -; CDR3 protein: CASGGLFGLQETQYF; CDR3 DNA: TGTGCCAGCGGGGGGCTTTTCGGGCTACAAGAGACCCAGTACTTC
V gene: TRBV24-1; clone size: many; J gene: TRBJ2-1; D gene: -; CDR3 protein: CATSVGYNEQFF; CDR3 DNA: TGTGCCACCAGCGTAGGGTACAATGAGCAGTTCTTC
V gene: TRBV3-1; clone size: few; J gene: TRBJ2-3; D gene: TRBD2; CDR3 protein: CASSQDPTSGRAPDTQYF; CDR3 DNA: TGTGCCAGCAGCCAAGATCCGACTAGCGGGAGGGCCCCAGATACGCAGTATTTT
V gene: TRBV28; clone size: -; J gene: TRBJ1-1; D gene: -; CDR3 protein: CASSLRNDNTEAFF; CDR3 DNA: TGTGCCAGCAGTCTACGCAATGATAACACTGAAGCTTTCTTT
V gene: TRBV19; clone size: few; J gene: TRBJ1-5; D gene: -; CDR3 protein: CASSIKRVNQPQHF; CDR3 DNA: TGTGCCAGTAGTATAAAGAGGGTAAATCAGCCCCAGCATTTT
V gene: TRBV7-9; clone size: few; J gene: TRBJ2-7; D gene: TRBD1; CDR3 protein: CASSFFPGTGEANPYEQYF; CDR3 DNA: TGTGCCAGCAGCTTCTTTCCCGGGACAGGGGAAGCCAACCCCTACGAGCAGTACTTC
V gene: TRBV6-7; clone size: -; J gene: TRBJ2-1; D gene: TRBD2; CDR3 protein: CASRRTSGGTESYNEQFF; CDR3 DNA: TGTGCCAGCAGAAGGACTAGCGGGGGAACGGAGTCCTACAATGAGCAGTTCTTC
V gene: TRBV12-3/TRBV12-4; clone size: -; J gene: TRBJ2-3; D gene: TRBD2; CDR3 protein: CASSWSSGSGSSTDTQYF; CDR3 DNA: TGTGCCAGCAGTTGGAGTAGCGGGAGTGGCTCGAGCACAGATACGCAGTATTTT
V gene: TRBV11-2; clone size: -; J gene: TRBJ2-3; D gene: -; CDR3 protein: CASRPVGRRNTDTQYF; CDR3 DNA: TGTGCCAGCAGGCCGGTAGGAAGGCGGAACACAGATACGCAGTATTTT